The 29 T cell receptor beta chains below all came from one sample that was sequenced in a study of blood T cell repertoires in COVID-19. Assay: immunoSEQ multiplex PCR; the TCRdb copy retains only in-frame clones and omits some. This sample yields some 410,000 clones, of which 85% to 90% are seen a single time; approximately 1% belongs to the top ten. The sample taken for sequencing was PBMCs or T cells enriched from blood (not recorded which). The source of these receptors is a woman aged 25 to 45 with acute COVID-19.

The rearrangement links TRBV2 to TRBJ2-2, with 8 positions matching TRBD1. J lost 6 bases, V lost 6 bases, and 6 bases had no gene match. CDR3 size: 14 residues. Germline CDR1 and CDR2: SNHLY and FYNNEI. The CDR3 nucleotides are TGTGCCAGCAGGGACAGGGAGTTTCCCGGGGAGCTGTTTTTT. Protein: CASRDREFPGELFF.

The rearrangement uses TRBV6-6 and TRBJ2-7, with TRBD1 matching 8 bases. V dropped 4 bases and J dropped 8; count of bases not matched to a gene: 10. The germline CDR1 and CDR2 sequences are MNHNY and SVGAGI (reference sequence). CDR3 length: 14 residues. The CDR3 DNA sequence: TGTGCCAGCAGTTCGGGACAGGCGGCCCCCAAGCAGTACTTC. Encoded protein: CASSSGQAAPKQYF.

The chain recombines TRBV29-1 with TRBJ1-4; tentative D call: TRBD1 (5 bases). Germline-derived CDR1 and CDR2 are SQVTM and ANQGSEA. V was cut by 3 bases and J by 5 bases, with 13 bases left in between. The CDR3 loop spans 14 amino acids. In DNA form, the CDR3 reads TGCAGCGTTGAGGGGCACGGTACAAATGAAAAACTGTTTTTT. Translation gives CSVEGHGTNEKLFF.

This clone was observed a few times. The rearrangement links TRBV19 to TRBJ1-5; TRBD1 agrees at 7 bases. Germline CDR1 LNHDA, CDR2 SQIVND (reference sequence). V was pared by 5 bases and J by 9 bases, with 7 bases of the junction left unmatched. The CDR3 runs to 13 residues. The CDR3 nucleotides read TGTGCCAGTAGTGTCCAGGGGGATGGGCCCCAGCATTTT. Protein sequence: CASSVQGDGPQHF.

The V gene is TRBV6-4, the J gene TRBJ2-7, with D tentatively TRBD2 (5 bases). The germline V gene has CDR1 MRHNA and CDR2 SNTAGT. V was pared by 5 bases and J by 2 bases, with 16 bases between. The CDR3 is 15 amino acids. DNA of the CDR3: TGTGCCAGCAGTTCACTCAACCGGGATACCTACGAGCAGTACTTC. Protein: CASSSLNRDTYEQYF.

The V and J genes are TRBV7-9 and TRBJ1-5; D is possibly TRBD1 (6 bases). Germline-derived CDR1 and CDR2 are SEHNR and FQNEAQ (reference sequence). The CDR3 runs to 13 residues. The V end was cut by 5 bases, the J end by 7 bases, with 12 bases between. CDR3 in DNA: TGTGCCAGCAGCGAAACAGGGACCCAGCCCCAGCATTTT. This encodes CASSETGTQPQHF.

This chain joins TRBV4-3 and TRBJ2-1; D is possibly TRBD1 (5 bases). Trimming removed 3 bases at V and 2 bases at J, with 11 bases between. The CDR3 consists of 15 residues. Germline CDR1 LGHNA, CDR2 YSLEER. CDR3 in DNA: TGCGCCAGCAGCCACTCGCTAGGGGCCTACAATGAGCAGTTCTTC. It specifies CASSHSLGAYNEQFF.

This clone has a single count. The CDR3 DNA reads TGTGCCAGTAGTATAGAAATCGTGAGGACAGTAAATAATGAAAAACTGTTTTTT. It encodes CASSIEIVRTVNNEKLFF. The rearrangement joins TRBV19 to TRBJ1-4, with D possibly matching TRBD1 (6 bases). CDR1 is LNHDA, CDR2 SQIVND, per germline (reference sequence). The CDR3 has 18 amino acids. V was pared by 0 bases and J by 4 bases, with 18 bases between.

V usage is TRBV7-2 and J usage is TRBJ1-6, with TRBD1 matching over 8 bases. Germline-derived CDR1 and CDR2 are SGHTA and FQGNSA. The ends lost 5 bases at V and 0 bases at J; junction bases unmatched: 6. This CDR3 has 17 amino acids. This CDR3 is CASSPGTGFSYNSPLHF. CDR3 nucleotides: TGTGCCAGCAGCCCCGGGACAGGTTTCTCCTATAATTCACCCCTCCACTTT.

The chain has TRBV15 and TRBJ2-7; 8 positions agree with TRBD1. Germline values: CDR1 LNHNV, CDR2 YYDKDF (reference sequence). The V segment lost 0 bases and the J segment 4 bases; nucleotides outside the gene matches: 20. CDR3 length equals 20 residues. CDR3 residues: CATSRDGSNGDRDRIYEQYF. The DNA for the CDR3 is TGTGCCACCAGCAGAGATGGGTCAAACGGGGATCGGGACAGGATTTACGAGCAGTACTTC.

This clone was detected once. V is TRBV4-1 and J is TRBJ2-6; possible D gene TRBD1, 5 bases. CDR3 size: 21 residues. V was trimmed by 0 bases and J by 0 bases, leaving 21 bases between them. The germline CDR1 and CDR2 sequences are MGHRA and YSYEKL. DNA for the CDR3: TGCGCCAGCAGCCAAGACTCAGGCTTCCGAAGGGGTACCTCTGGGGCCAACGTCCTGACTTTC. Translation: CASSQDSGFRRGTSGANVLTF.

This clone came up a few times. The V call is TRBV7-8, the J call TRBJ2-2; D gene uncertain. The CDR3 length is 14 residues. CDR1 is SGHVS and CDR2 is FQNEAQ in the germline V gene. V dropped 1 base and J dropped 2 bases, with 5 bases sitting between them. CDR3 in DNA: TGTGCCAGCAGCTTAGTGGCCAACACCGGGGAGCTGTTTTTT. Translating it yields CASSLVANTGELFF.

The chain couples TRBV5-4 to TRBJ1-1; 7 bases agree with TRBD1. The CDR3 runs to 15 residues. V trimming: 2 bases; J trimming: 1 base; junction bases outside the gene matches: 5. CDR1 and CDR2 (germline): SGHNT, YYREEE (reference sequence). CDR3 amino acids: CASSFLGGSNTEAFF. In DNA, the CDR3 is TGTGCCAGCAGCTTCCTAGGGGGCTCGAACACTGAAGCTTTCTTT. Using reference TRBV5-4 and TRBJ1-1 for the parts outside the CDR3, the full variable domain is ETGVTQSPTHLIKTRGQQVTLRCSSQSGHNTVSWYQQALGQGPQFIFQYYREEENGRGNFPPRFSGLQFPNYSSELNVNALELDDSALYLCASSFLGGSNTEAFFGQGTRLTVV.

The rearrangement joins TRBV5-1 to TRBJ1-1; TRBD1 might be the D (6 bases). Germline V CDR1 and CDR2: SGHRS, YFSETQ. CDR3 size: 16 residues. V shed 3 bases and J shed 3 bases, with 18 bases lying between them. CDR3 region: CASSSPGGAGYTEAFF. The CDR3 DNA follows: TGCGCCAGCAGCTCCCCGGGGGGGGCCGGGTACACTGAAGCTTTCTTT.

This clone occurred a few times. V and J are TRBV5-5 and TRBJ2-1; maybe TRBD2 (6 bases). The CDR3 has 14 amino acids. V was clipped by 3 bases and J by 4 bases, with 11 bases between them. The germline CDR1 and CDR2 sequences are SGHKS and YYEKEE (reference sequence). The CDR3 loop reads CASSSTSQYNEQFF. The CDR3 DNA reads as TGTGCCAGCAGCTCGACTAGTCAATACAATGAGCAGTTCTTC.

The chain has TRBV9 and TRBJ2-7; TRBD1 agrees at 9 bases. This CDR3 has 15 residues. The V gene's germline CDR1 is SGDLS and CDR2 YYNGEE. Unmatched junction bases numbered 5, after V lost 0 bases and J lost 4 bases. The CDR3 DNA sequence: TGTGCCAGCAGCGTAGCCGGGACAGGGAGGTACGAGCAGTACTTC. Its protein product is CASSVAGTGRYEQYF. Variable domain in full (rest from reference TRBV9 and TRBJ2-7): DSGVTQTPKHLITATGQRVTLRCSPRSGDLSVYWYQQSLDQGLQFLIQYYNGEERAKGNILERFSAQQFPDLHSELNLSSLELGDSALYFCASSVAGTGRYEQYFGPGTRLTVT.

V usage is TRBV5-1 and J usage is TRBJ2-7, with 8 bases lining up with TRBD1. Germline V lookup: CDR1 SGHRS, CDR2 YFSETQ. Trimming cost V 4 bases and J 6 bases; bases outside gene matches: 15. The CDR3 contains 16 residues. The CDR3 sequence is CASSGNPGTGGSEQYF. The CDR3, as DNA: TGCGCCAGCAGCGGTAATCCCGGGACAGGAGGGAGCGAGCAGTACTTC.

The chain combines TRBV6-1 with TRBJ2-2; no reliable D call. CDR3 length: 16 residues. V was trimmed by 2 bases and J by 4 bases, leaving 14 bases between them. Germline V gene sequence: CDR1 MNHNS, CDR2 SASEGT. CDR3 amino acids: CASSEFMGTVTGELFF. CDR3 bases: TGTGCCAGCAGTGAATTTATGGGCACAGTCACCGGGGAGCTGTTTTTT.

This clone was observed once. The CDR3 region has the DNA TGCAGTGCTAGTCGGGAGCCCGGGGAGCTGTTTTTT. Encoded protein: CSASREPGELFF. The chain recombines TRBV20-1 with TRBJ2-2; tentatively, D is TRBD2 (6 bases). CDR3 size: 12 residues. The V end lost 3 bases, the J end lost 6 bases, and 8 bases lay between the germline ends. Germline assignment: CDR1 DFQATT and CDR2 SNEGSKA (reference sequence).

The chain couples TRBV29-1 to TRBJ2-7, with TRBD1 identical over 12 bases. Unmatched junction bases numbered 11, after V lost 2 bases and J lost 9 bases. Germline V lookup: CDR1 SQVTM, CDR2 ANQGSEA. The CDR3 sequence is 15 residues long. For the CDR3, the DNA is TGCAGCGTTGAACTACCCGGGACAGGGGGCTTGGGGCAGTACTTC. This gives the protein CSVELPGTGGLGQYF.

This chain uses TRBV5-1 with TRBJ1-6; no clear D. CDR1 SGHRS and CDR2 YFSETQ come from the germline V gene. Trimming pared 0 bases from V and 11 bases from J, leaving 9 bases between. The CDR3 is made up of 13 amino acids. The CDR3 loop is CASSLDRGPPLHF. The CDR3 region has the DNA TGCGCCAGCAGCTTGGACCGGGGTCCACCCCTCCACTTT.

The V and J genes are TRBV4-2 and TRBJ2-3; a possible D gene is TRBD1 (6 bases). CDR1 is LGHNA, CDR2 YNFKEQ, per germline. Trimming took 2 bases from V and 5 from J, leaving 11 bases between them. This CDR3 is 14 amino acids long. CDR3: CASSQLRGQDTQYF. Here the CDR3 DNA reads TGTGCCAGCAGCCAACTCAGGGGACAAGATACGCAGTATTTT.

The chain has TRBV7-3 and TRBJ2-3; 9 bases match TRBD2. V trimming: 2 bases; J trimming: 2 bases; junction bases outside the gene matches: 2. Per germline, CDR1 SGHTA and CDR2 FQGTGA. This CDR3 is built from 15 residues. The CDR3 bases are TGTGCCAGCAGCTTAGAGGGACTAGCCACAGATACGCAGTATTTT. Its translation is CASSLEGLATDTQYF. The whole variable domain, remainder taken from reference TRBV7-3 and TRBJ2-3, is GAGVSQTPSNKVTEKGKYVELRCDPISGHTALYWYRQSLGQGPEFLIYFQGTGAADDSGLPNDRFFAVRPEGSVSTLKIQRTERGDSAVYLCASSLEGLATDTQYFGPGTRLTVL.

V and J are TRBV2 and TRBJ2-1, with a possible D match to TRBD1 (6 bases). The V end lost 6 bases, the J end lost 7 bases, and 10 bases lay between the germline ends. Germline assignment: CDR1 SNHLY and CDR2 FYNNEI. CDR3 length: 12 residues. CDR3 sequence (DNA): TGTGCCAGCAGCCTGGGACAAAATGAGCAGTTCTTC. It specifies CASSLGQNEQFF.

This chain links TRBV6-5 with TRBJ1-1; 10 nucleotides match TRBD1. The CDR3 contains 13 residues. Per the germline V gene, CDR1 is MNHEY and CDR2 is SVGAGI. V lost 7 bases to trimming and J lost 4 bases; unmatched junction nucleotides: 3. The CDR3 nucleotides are TGTGCCAGCATCAGGGACAGGGGCACTGAAGCTTTCTTT. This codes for CASIRDRGTEAFF.

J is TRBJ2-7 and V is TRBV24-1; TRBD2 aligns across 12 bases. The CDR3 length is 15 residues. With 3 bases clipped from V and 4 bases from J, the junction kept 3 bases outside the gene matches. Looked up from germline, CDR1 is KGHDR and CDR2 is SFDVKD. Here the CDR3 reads CATSDLAGGRYEQYF. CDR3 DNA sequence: TGTGCCACCAGTGATCTAGCGGGGGGGCGGTACGAGCAGTACTTC.

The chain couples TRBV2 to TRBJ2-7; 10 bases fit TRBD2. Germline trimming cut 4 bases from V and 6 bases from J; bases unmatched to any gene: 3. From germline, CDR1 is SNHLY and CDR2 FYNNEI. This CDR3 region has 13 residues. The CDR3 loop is CASSGRLAGEQYF. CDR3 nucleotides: TGTGCCAGCAGTGGCCGACTAGCGGGCGAGCAGTACTTC.

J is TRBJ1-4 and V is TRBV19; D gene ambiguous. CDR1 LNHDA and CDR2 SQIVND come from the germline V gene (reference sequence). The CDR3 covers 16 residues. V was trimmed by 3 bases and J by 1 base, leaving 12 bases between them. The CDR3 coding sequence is TGTGCCAGTAGTATCCCCCTCCGGGGAACTAATGAAAAACTGTTTTTT. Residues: CASSIPLRGTNEKLFF.

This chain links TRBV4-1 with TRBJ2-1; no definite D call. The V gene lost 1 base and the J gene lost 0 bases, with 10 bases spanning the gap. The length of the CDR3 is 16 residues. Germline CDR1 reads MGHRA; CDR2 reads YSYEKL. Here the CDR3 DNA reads TGCGCCAGCAGCCAAGTTTGGAGATACTCCTACAATGAGCAGTTCTTC. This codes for CASSQVWRYSYNEQFF.